This record covers a single T cell receptor beta chain. The V gene lost 3 bases and the J gene lost 6 bases, with 13 bases spanning the gap. CDR3 length equals 13 residues. From germline, CDR1 is SGDLS and CDR2 YYNGEE. These data originate in a study of T-cell memory formation after mild COVID-19. TCRdb itself ran the 5' RACE reads through MiXCR, one entry per CDR3 protein. Among approximately 410,000 distinct CDR3 sequences listed, 20% to 25% were seen once. The chain carries TRBV9 and TRBJ2-7; D ambiguous. Sequencing was carried out using PBMCs or a T cell subset sorted from them (not recorded which). The receptor comes from an adult woman who had mild COVID-19 (a few samples of this study predate the infection). Cell type and time point are not known. The CDR3 loop reads CASSGSSLGEQYF. CDR3 sequence (DNA): TGTGCCAGCAGCGGGAGTAGTCTCGGCGAGCAGTACTTC.